The sequence of this T cell receptor (beta chain) was determined in a study of blood T cell repertoires in COVID-19. Study-wide background: Sites across the United States, Italy and Spain contributed samples from acute and convalescent COVID-19.

Trimming cost V 0 bases and J 2 bases, with 5 bases left between them. CDR3 size: 13 residues. In germline, CDR1 is SGHVS, CDR2 FNYEAQ. Repertoires were generated with immunoSEQ multiplex PCR, while TCRdb's copy carries only in-frame clones and drops some. Altogether about 320,000 clones are present, around 90% being singletons, with the ten largest covering over 4.5%. Cohort 3 donors counted as recovered after two negative PCRs, clearance, or resolved symptoms. The sample comprised PBMCs or T cells enriched from blood (not recorded which). The TCR comes from a man in his thirties or forties who had recovered from COVID-19. This rearrangement joins TRBV7-6 to TRBJ2-7; D remains ambiguous. The CDR3 is CASSLADTYEQYF. DNA for the CDR3: TGTGCCAGCAGCTTAGCCGACACCTACGAGCAGTACTTC. Full variable domain (rest looked up from reference TRBV7-6 and TRBJ2-7): GAGVSQSPRYKVTKRGQDVALRCDPISGHVSLYWYRQALGQGPEFLTYFNYEAQQDKSGLPNDRFSAERPEGSISTLTIQRTEQRDSAMYRCASSLADTYEQYFGPGTRLTVT.